This TCR beta chain emerged from a study of CD8 T cell repertoires and HIV-1 epitope variants. The overall study: Autologous T cell-negative cells served as antigen-presenting cells in equal numbers.

Method: immunoSEQ multiplex PCR; TCRdb's copy keeps in-frame clones and lacks some. The data contain approximately 4,900 clones, under 70% of them seen just once; the ten biggest clones take up around two fifths. Per the germline V gene, CDR1 is SGHRS and CDR2 is YFSETQ. J lost 0 bases, V lost 4 bases, and 14 bases had no gene match. The CDR3 sequence is 19 residues long. Regarding this clone: What it binds is not known.

The sample comprised cultured CD8+ T cells derived from PBMCs. The receptor's source is a male donor with HIV. The genes are TRBV5-1 and TRBJ2-4; 9 bases are a match to TRBD1. As DNA, the CDR3 is TGCGCCAGCAGCCCGGAGAAAGGGACAGGGTCCTTAGCCAAAAACATTCAGTACTTC. The encoded protein is CASSPEKGTGSLAKNIQYF.